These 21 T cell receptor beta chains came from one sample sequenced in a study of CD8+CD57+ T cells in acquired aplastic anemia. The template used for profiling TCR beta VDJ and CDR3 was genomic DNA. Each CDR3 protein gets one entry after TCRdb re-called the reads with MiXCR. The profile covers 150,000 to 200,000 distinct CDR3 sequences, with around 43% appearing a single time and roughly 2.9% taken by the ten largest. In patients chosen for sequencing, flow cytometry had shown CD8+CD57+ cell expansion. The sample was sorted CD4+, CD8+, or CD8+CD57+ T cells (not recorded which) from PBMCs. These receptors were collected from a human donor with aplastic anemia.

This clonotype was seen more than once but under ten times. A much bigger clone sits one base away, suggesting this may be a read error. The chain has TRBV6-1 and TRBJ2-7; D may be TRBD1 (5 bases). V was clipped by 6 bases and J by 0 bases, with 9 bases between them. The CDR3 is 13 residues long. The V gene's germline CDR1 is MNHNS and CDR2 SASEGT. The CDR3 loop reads CASRPRGSYEQYF. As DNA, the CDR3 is TGTGCCAGCAGACCAAGGGGCTCCTACGAGCAGTACTTC.

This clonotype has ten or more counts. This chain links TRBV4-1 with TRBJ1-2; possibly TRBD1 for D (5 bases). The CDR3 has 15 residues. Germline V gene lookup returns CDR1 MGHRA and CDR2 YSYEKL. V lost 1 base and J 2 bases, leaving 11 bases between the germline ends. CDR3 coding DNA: TGCGCCAGCAGCCAAGCAGGCAGGGTGAACTATGGCTACACCTTC. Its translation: CASSQAGRVNYGYTF.

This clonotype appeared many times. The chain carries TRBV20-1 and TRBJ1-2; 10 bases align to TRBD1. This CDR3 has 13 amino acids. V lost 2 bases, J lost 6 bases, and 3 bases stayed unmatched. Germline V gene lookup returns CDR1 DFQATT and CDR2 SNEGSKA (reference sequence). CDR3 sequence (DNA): TGCAGTGCTAGATCCGACAGGGGGCATGGCTACACCTTC. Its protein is CSARSDRGHGYTF.

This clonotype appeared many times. CDR3 loop: CASSHSTGSYNSPLHF. CDR3 bases: TGCGCCAGCAGCCACTCGACAGGGTCCTATAATTCACCCCTCCACTTT. This chain connects TRBV5-1 to TRBJ1-6; 7 nucleotides line up with TRBD1. Germline V gives CDR1 SGHRS, CDR2 YFSETQ. The CDR3 covers 16 residues. V was pared by 4 bases and J by 1 base, with 5 bases of the junction left unmatched.

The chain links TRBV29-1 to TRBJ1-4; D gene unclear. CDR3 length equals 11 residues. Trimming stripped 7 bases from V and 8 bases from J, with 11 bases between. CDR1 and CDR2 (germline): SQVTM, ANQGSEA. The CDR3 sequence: CSGQSREKLFF. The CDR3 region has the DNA TGCAGCGGCCAGAGTAGAGAAAAACTGTTTTTT.

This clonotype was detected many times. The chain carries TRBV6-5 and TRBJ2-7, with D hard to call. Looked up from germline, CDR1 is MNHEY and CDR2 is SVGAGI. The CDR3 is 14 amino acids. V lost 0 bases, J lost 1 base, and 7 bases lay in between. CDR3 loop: CASSYSSRSYEQYF. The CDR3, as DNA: TGTGCCAGCAGTTACTCGAGTAGATCCTACGAGCAGTACTTC.

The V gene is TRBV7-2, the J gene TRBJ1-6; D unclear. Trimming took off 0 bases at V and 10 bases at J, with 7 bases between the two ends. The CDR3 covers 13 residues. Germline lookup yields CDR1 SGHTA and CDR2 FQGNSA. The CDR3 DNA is TGTGCCAGCAGCTTAGCTCTGGGATCACCCCTCCACTTT. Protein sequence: CASSLALGSPLHF.

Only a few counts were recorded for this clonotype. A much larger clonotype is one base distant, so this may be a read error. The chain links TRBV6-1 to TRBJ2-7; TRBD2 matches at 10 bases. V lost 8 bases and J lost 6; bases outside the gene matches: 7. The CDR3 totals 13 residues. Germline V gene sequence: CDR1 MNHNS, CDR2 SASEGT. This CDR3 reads CASRITSGVEQYV. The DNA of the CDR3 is TGTGCCAGCCGGATTACTAGCGGGGTCGAGCAGTACGTC.

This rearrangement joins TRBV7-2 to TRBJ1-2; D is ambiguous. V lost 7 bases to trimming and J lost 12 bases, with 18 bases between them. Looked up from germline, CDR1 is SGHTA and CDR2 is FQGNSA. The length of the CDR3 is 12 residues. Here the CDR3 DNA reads TGTGCCAGCAACGCGGGGAGCTCTGGAAACACCTTC. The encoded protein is CASNAGSSGNTF.

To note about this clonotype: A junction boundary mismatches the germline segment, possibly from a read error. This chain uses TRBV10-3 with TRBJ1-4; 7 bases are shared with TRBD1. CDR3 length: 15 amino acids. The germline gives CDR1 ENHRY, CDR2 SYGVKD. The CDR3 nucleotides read TGTGCCACCAGTGATCCGGGACAGCTACAGGAAAAACTGTTTTTT. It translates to CATSDPGQLQEKLFF.

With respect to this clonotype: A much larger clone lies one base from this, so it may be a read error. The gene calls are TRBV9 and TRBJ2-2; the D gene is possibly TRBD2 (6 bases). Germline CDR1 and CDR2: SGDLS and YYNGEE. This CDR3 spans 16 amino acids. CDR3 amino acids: CASSVGVGRNAGELFF. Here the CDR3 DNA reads TGTGCCAGCAGCGTAGGAGTGGGGAGGAACGCCGGGGAGCTGTTTTTT.

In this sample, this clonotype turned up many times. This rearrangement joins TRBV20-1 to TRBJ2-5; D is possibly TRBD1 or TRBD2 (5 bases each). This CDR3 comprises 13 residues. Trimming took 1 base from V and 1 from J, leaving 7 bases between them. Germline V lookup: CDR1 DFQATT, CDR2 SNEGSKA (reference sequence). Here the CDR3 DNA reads TGCAGTGCTAGAGTCGGGGCCCAAGAGACCCAGTACTTC. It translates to CSARVGAQETQYF.

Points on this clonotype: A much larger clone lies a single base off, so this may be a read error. As DNA, the CDR3 is TGCAGTGCTGGAGATTCCGGGACAGGGGTGGAGACCCAGTACTTC. Its translation is CSAGDSGTGVETQYF. This rearrangement joins TRBV20-1 to TRBJ2-5; 10 positions agree with TRBD1. In germline, CDR1 is DFQATT, CDR2 SNEGSKA (reference sequence). This CDR3 region has 15 residues.

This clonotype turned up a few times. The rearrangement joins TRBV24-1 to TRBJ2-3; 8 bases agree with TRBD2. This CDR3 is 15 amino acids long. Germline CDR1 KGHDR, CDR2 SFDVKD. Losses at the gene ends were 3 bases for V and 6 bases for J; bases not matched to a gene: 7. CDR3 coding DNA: TGTGCCACCAGTGATAGCGGGGGTCACCTCGATACGCAGTATTTT. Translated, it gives CATSDSGGHLDTQYF.

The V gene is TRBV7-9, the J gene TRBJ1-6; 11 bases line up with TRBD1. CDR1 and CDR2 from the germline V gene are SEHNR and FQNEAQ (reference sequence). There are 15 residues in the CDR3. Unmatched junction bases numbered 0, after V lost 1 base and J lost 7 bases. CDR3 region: CASSLGDRGNSPLHF. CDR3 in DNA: TGTGCCAGCAGCTTAGGGGACAGGGGGAATTCACCCCTCCACTTT.

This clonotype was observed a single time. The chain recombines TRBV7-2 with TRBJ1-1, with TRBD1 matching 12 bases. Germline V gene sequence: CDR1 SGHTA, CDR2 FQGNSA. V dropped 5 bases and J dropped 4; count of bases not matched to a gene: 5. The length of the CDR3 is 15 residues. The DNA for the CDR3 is TGTGCCAGCAGCCCATGGGACAGGGGGCCCACTGAAGCTTTCTTT. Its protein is CASSPWDRGPTEAFF.

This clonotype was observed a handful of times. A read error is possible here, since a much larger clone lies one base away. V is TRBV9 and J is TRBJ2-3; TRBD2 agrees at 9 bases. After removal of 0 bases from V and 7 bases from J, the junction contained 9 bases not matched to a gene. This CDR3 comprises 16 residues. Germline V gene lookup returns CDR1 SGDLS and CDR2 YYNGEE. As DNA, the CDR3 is TGTGCCAGCAGCGTAGGTCTAGCGGGGCCTGGGAATACGCAGTATTTT. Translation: CASSVGLAGPGNTQYF.

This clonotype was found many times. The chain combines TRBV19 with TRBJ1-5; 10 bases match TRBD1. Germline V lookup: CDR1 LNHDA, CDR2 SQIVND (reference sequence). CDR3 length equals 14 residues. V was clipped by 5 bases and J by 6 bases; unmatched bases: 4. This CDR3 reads CASSGTGDGQPQHF. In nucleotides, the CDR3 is TGTGCCAGTAGTGGGACAGGGGACGGTCAGCCCCAGCATTTT.

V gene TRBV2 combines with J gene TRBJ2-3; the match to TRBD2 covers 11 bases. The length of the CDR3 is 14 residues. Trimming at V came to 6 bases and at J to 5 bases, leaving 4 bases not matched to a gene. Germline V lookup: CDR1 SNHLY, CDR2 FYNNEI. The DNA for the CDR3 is TGTGCCAGCAGGACTAGCGGGGAGGTAGATACGCAGTATTTT. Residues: CASRTSGEVDTQYF. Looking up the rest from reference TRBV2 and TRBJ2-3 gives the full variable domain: EPEVTQTPSHQVTQMGQEVILRCVPISNHLYFYWYRQILGQKVEFLVSFYNNEISEKSEIFDDQFSVERPDGSNFTLKIRSTKLEDSAMYFCASRTSGEVDTQYFGPGTRLTVL.

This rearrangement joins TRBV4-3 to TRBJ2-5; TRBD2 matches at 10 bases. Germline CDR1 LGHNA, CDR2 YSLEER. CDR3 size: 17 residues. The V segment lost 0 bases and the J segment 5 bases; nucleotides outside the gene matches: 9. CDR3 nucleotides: TGCGCCAGCAGCCAAGACAGGAGCGGGAGGGCCCAGGAGACCCAGTACTTC. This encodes CASSQDRSGRAQETQYF.

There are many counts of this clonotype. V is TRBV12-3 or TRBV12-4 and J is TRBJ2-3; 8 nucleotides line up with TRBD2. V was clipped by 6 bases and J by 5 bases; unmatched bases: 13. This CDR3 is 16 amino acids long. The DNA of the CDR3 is TGTGCCAGCAGCCTCTTAGCGGGGACCTCCGGAGATACGCAGTATTTT. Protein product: CASSLLAGTSGDTQYF.